This TCR beta chain derives from a study of CD8+CD57+ T cells in acquired aplastic anemia. Study as a whole: Sorting CD4+ and CD8+ cells gave DNA averaging approximately 3 ug.

Trimming removed 5 bases from V and 4 bases from J; junction bases left unmatched: 5. Germline V gene data show CDR1 as MRHNA and CDR2 as SNTAGT. The length of the CDR3 is 14 residues. Genomic DNA, the template, was used for profiling of the TCR beta VDJ and CDR3. Each CDR3 protein is one row after TCRdb ran MiXCR on the reads. The sample has 150,000 to 200,000 distinct CDR3 sequences; over 60% are singletons. Study-wide findings and caveats: Levels of CD8+ Simpson's diversity were not significantly distinct in patients versus controls. Comparison of patients with controls identified 25 to 35 shared CD8+ CDR3 sequences.

This clonotype was seen at least ten times. What it binds is not known. J is TRBJ2-3 and V is TRBV6-4; 8 bases fit TRBD2. The sequencing sample was made of sorted CD4+, CD8+, or CD8+CD57+ T cells (not recorded which) from PBMCs. This TCR was recovered from a human donor with severe aplastic anemia or a healthy control (not recorded which). In nucleotides, the CDR3 is TGTGCCAGCAGTCTTTCGGGGGGGGCAGATACGCAGTATTTT. This gives the protein CASSLSGGADTQYF.